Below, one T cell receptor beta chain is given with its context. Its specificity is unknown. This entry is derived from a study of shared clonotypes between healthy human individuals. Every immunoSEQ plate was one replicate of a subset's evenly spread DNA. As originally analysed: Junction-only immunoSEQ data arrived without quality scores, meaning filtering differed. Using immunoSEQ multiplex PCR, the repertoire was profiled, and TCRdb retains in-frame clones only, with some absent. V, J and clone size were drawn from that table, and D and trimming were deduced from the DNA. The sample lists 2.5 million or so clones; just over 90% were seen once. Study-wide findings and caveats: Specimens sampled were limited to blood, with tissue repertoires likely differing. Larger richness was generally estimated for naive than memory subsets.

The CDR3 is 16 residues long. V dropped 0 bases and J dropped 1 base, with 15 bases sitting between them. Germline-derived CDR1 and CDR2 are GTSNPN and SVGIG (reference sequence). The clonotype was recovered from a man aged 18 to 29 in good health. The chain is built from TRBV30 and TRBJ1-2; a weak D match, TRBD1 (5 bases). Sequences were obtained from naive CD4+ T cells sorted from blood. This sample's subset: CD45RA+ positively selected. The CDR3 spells CAWSVAGRTNNYGYTF. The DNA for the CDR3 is TGTGCCTGGAGTGTGGCAGGGCGAACGAATAACTATGGCTACACCTTC.